The 21 T cell receptor beta chains presented below share a single source sample, sequenced in a study of blood T cell repertoires in COVID-19. Assay used: immunoSEQ multiplex PCR; TCRdb lists only in-frame clones, some missing. The table records approximately 97,000 clones, around 85% of them present only once. Input material: peripheral blood. The origin of the receptors is a man in his 60s with acute or convalescent COVID-19.

V usage is TRBV19 and J usage is TRBJ1-5, with D possibly TRBD1 on 5 matching bases. Germline V gene data show CDR1 as LNHDA and CDR2 as SQIVND (reference sequence). V lost 3 bases and J 4 bases, leaving 10 bases between the germline ends. This CDR3 comprises 14 residues. The CDR3 DNA follows: TGTGCCAGTAGTATTCTGGGGCGGAATCAGCCCCAGCATTTT. This sequence encodes CASSILGRNQPQHF.

The rearrangement joins TRBV9 to TRBJ1-2; 8 bases line up with TRBD1. The trim removed 4 bases at V and 5 bases at J, leaving 4 bases unmatched. Per the germline V gene, CDR1 is SGDLS and CDR2 is YYNGEE. The CDR3 is 13 residues long. CDR3 amino acids: CASSIDRGYGYTF. The CDR3 nucleotides are TGTGCCAGCAGCATAGACAGGGGTTATGGCTACACCTTC. Supplemented by reference TRBV9 and TRBJ1-2, the full variable domain reads DSGVTQTPKHLITATGQRVTLRCSPRSGDLSVYWYQQSLDQGLQFLIQYYNGEERAKGNILERFSAQQFPDLHSELNLSSLELGDSALYFCASSIDRGYGYTFGSGTRLTVV.

The V gene is TRBV12-3 or TRBV12-4, the J gene TRBJ1-6, with D possibly TRBD1 on 6 matching bases. Trimming removed 2 bases at V and 12 bases at J, with 11 bases between. This CDR3 is 13 amino acids long. The CDR3 loop reads CASSLNRAQPLHF. The DNA for the CDR3 is TGTGCCAGCAGTTTAAACAGGGCCCAACCCCTCCACTTT.

In its sample, this clone was seen once. This chain uses TRBV20-1 with TRBJ2-1; 11 bases are shared with TRBD2. This CDR3 contains 15 residues. Germline V gene sequence: CDR1 DFQATT, CDR2 SNEGSKA (reference sequence). Trimming at V came to 3 bases and at J to 5 bases, leaving 6 bases not matched to a gene. The CDR3 region is CSASTTSGIHNEQFF. The CDR3 DNA is TGCAGTGCTAGTACGACTAGCGGGATACACAATGAGCAGTTCTTC.

This chain links TRBV11-2 with TRBJ2-7; 14 bases fit TRBD2. In germline, CDR1 is SGHAT, CDR2 FQNNGV. The CDR3 has 17 residues. With 5 bases clipped from V and 3 bases from J, the junction kept 9 bases outside the gene matches. The CDR3 protein is CASSTTSGTSGSYEQYF. The CDR3 DNA reads as TGTGCCAGCAGCACTACCTCCGGGACTAGCGGGAGCTACGAGCAGTACTTC.

The chain employs TRBV27 and TRBJ2-1, with TRBD1 identical over 10 bases. V was pared by 3 bases and J by 6 bases, with 2 bases of the junction left unmatched. The CDR3 contains 14 residues. CDR1 and CDR2 (germline): MNHEY, SMNVEV (reference sequence). CDR3 residues: CASSLGTGVNEQFF. The CDR3 coding sequence is TGTGCCAGCAGTTTGGGGACAGGGGTCAATGAGCAGTTCTTC.

In this sample, this clone turned up many times. The rearrangement links TRBV18 to TRBJ1-6, with TRBD1 matching 9 bases. The CDR3 extends over 14 amino acids. V trimming: 5 bases; J trimming: 10 bases; junction bases outside the gene matches: 6. Germline lookup yields CDR1 KGHSH and CDR2 LQKENI. The CDR3 DNA reads TGTGCCAGCTCATCGACAGGGGGTGAATCACCCCTCCACTTT. Encoded protein: CASSSTGGESPLHF. Together with reference TRBV18 and TRBJ1-6, the CDR3 gives the full variable domain: NAGVMQNPRHLVRRRGQEARLRCSPMKGHSHVYWYRQLPEEGLKFMVYLQKENIIDESGMPKERFSAEFPKEGPSILRIQQVVRGDSAAYFCASSSTGGESPLHFGNGTRLTVT.

This clone showed up just a few times. The CDR3 region is CASSHRDTQYF. The CDR3 DNA reads TGCGCCAGCAGCCACCGGGATACGCAGTATTTT. The chain carries TRBV5-1 and TRBJ2-3; D not resolved. The V gene's germline CDR1 is SGHRS and CDR2 YFSETQ. The CDR3 covers 11 residues. V gave up 4 bases and J gave up 6 bases, with 6 bases separating them.

V gene TRBV5-1 combines with J gene TRBJ1-6, with 7 nucleotides matching TRBD1. The CDR3 consists of 14 residues. CDR1 is SGHRS, CDR2 YFSETQ, per germline. Trimming took 4 bases from V and 5 from J; bases not matched to a gene: 3. The CDR3 here is CASSRDSNNSPLHF. CDR3 DNA sequence: TGCGCCAGCAGCCGGGACAGCAATAATTCACCCCTCCACTTT.

This clone appeared a few times. The chain carries TRBV11-3 and TRBJ2-1, with 7 bases aligning to TRBD1. The CDR3 length is 15 residues. CDR1 is SGHNT, CDR2 YENEEA, per germline. The trim removed 1 base at V and 4 bases at J, leaving 4 bases unmatched. As DNA, the CDR3 is TGTGCCAGCAGCTTAGGGGCAGGGGGATACAATGAGCAGTTCTTC. Amino acids: CASSLGAGGYNEQFF.

This clone was seen only once. The rearrangement uses TRBV2 and TRBJ2-1; D possibly corresponds to TRBD2 (6 bases). This CDR3 spans 14 amino acids. The V gene lost 6 bases and the J gene lost 3 bases, with 12 bases spanning the gap. The germline V gene encodes CDR1 SNHLY and CDR2 FYNNEI. The CDR3 sequence is CASRGGAGYNEQFF. The CDR3 DNA sequence: TGTGCCAGCAGGGGCGGGGCGGGCTACAATGAGCAGTTCTTC.

As DNA, the CDR3 is TGTGCCAGCAGTAGCCCTCTGGAGACCCAGTACTTC. This gives the protein CASSSPLETQYF. This chain links TRBV6-5 with TRBJ2-5; D gene ambiguous. Germline CDR1 reads MNHEY; CDR2 reads SVGAGI. V lost 5 bases to trimming and J lost 5 bases, with 9 bases between them. The CDR3 has 12 amino acids.

The V gene is TRBV9, the J gene TRBJ2-7; 9 positions match TRBD1. CDR1 and CDR2 (germline): SGDLS, YYNGEE. The CDR3 totals 15 residues. J gave up 9 bases and V 1 base, and 11 bases lay outside the gene matches. The DNA for the CDR3 is TGTGCCAGCAGCGTATCGGGGGGACAGGGTCTCGGGCAGTACTTC. Amino acid sequence: CASSVSGGQGLGQYF.

V usage is TRBV10-3 and J usage is TRBJ1-1; tentatively, D is TRBD1 (6 bases). The V and J ends lost 7 bases and 1 base respectively, with 16 bases between them. This CDR3 is built from 15 residues. In germline, CDR1 is ENHRY, CDR2 SYGVKD. DNA of the CDR3: TGTGCCATCAACCCCGGGACATTCGGGAACACTGAAGCTTTCTTT. It translates to CAINPGTFGNTEAFF.

CDR3 sequence (DNA): TGCGCCAGCAGCCAAAATCTAGCGGGGCCTTACGAGCAGTACTTC. This codes for CASSQNLAGPYEQYF. The chain has TRBV4-1 and TRBJ2-7, with 9 bases aligning to TRBD2. Per germline, CDR1 MGHRA and CDR2 YSYEKL. The J segment lost 4 bases and the V segment lost 2 bases, leaving 6 bases of the junction unmatched. This CDR3 is 15 amino acids long.

The chain has TRBV2 and TRBJ2-2; 7 positions agree with TRBD1. V lost 6 bases and J lost 0; bases outside the gene matches: 4. Germline CDR1 is SNHLY and CDR2 is FYNNEI. This CDR3 spans 15 amino acids. Here the CDR3 reads CASRAGTANTGELFF. For the CDR3, the DNA is TGTGCCAGCAGAGCTGGGACAGCGAACACCGGGGAGCTGTTTTTT.

This clone was seen once. The rearrangement joins TRBV9 to TRBJ1-2; D call uncertain. CDR1 and CDR2 (germline): SGDLS, YYNGEE. The CDR3 runs to 17 residues. With 0 bases removed from V and 6 bases from J, the gap between germline ends came to 21 bases. CDR3 sequence reads: CASSVGAGLALLDGYTF. The CDR3, as DNA: TGTGCCAGCAGCGTAGGGGCGGGATTGGCTTTGTTGGATGGCTACACCTTC. Variable domain in full (rest from reference TRBV9 and TRBJ1-2): DSGVTQTPKHLITATGQRVTLRCSPRSGDLSVYWYQQSLDQGLQFLIQYYNGEERAKGNILERFSAQQFPDLHSELNLSSLELGDSALYFCASSVGAGLALLDGYTFGSGTRLTVV.

The chain joins TRBV5-8 to TRBJ1-4; unclear D gene. The V gene lost 3 bases and the J gene lost 8 bases, with 17 bases spanning the gap. Looked up from germline, CDR1 is SGHTS and CDR2 is YDEGEE. There are 15 residues in the CDR3. The DNA of the CDR3 is TGTGCCAGCAGCTCCGACGGGGTCGCGTACGAAAAACTGTTTTTT. Protein: CASSSDGVAYEKLFF.

The chain uses TRBV6-2 or TRBV6-3 and TRBJ1-5; 8 nucleotides align to TRBD1. The CDR3 is made up of 18 amino acids. The germline V gene encodes CDR1 MNHEY and CDR2 SVGEGT. With V trimmed by 0 bases and J by 4 bases, 11 bases remained unmatched. The CDR3 here is CASSYSLGRDRRNQPQHF. CDR3 bases: TGTGCCAGCAGTTACTCTCTGGGAAGGGACAGGAGAAATCAGCCCCAGCATTTT.

The chain uses TRBV2 and TRBJ1-1; D might be TRBD1 (5 bases). This CDR3 region has 14 residues. Trimming removed 6 bases at V and 1 base at J, with 12 bases between. In germline, CDR1 is SNHLY, CDR2 FYNNEI. The CDR3 here is CASSFTGGNTEAFF. CDR3 in DNA: TGTGCCAGCAGCTTTACCGGGGGGAACACTGAAGCTTTCTTT.

In DNA form, the CDR3 reads TGTGCCAGTAGTCTGGACTATGCCTACGAGCAGTACTTC. It yields the protein CASSLDYAYEQYF. The gene calls are TRBV19 and TRBJ2-7; perhaps TRBD2 as D (6 bases). V was pared by 5 bases and J by 2 bases, with 10 bases between. Germline CDR1 and CDR2: LNHDA and SQIVND (reference sequence). The CDR3 extends over 13 amino acids.